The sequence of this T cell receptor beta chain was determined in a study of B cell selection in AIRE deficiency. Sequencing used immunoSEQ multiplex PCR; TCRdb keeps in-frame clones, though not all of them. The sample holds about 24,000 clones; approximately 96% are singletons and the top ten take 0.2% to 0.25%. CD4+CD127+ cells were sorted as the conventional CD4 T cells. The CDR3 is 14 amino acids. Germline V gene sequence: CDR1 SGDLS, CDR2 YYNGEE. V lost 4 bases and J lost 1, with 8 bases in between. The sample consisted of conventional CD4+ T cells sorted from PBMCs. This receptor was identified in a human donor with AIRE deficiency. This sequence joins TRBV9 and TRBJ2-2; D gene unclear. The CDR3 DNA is TGTGCCAGCAGCCCGACCGGGAACACCGGGGAGCTGTTTTTT. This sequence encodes CASSPTGNTGELFF.